The rows below give T cell receptor beta chains drawn from one sample of a study of Graves' ophthalmopathy and Graves' hyperthyroidism. TCRdb processed the multiplex PCR reads anew with MiXCR; each CDR3 protein has one entry. Of about 210,000 distinct CDR3 sequences in the sample, approximately 28% were seen once. The material sequenced was peripheral blood. These receptors originate from a man over 45 with Graves' ophthalmopathy. The CDR3 runs from the conserved cysteine through the conserved F or W. The order of the fields is V gene, CDR3 protein.

TRBV6-1 | CASSATGAYGYTF
TRBV12-3/TRBV12-4 | CASSEQGVGQPQHF
TRBV12-3/TRBV12-4 | CASKGTDTGELFF
TRBV28 | CASQAGYEQYF
TRBV5-1 | CASKLGGISGANVLTF
TRBV12-3/TRBV12-4 | CASATLAGAQETQYF
TRBV6-1 | CASSRQGASGYTF
TRBV28 | CAISDREAEAFF
TRBV28 | CASSLEGSGRVTSKNIQYF
TRBV30 | CAWIHPGNTGELFF
TRBV6-5 | CASSYEGAGYEQYF